This T cell receptor (beta chain) is from a study of regulatory T cells in long-lasting Graves disease. Trimming removed 3 bases from V and 8 bases from J, with 10 bases in between. CDR3 length equals 12 residues. Germline V gene data show CDR1 as SGHAT and CDR2 as FQNNGV. Time point: newly diagnosed GD, antithyroid drugs for less than 3 months. There was RNA extracted from PBMCs, and the TCR library was made from it. The TCR beta library used iRepertoire HTBI primers with Arm-PCR amplification of CDR3. Via MiXCR, TCRdb re-called the multiplex PCR reads, giving one row per CDR3 protein. The data show some 230,000 distinct CDR3 sequences, about 16% seen once. This clonotype was counted ten times or more.

This chain connects TRBV11-2 to TRBJ1-2; D is unresolved. The source is a female donor with Graves disease. Specimen: peripheral blood mononuclear cells (PBMCs), collected at new diagnosis, from a patient treated with antithyroid drugs. The CDR3 bases are TGTGCCAGCAGCTTCGGGCCCCTCGGCTACACCTTC. It is translated as CASSFGPLGYTF.